Below, one TCR beta chain is given with its context. This record comes from a study of T cell changes during pregnancy in multiple sclerosis. The CDR3 is made up of 17 amino acids. With 2 bases clipped from V and 4 bases from J, the junction kept 5 bases outside the gene matches. Germline V lookup: CDR1 MNHNS, CDR2 SASEGT. The table came from immunoSEQ multiplex PCR; TCRdb's copy has only in-frame clones and leaves some out. Among fewer than 35,000 clones listed, around 93% were seen once. The TCR was taken from a female donor with multiple sclerosis, enrolled in a pregnancy study. The V call is TRBV6-1, the J call TRBJ2-1; 13 bases align to TRBD2. The source material was CD4+ T cells from peripheral blood mononuclear cells, sampled in the second trimester of pregnancy. In nucleotides, the CDR3 is TGTGCCAGCAGTGAAACTGGGACTAGCGGGATATACAATGAGCAGTTCTTC. It yields the protein CASSETGTSGIYNEQFF.